These 10 T cell receptor beta chains were all obtained from the same sample, sequenced in a study of blood T cell repertoires in COVID-19. Data came from immunoSEQ multiplex PCR; TCRdb stores just in-frame clones and leaves some out. This table holds some 65,000 clones, about 74% found once. The material sequenced was peripheral blood. Receptor source: a woman aged 80 or over with acute or convalescent COVID-19.

The V gene is TRBV3-1 (or the pseudogene TRBV3-2), the J gene TRBJ1-2, with 7 bases identical to TRBD1. J was trimmed by 1 base and V by 3 bases; bases with no gene match: 2. The CDR3 covers 14 residues. The germline gives CDR1 LGHDT, CDR2 YNNKEL (reference sequence). Here the CDR3 DNA reads TGTGCCAGCAGCCAGGGGACAGATAACTATGGCTACACCTTC. It encodes CASSQGTDNYGYTF.

The CDR3 DNA sequence: TGTGCCAGCACCCCTGGGACAGGGAGGTATGAAAAACTGTTTTTT. The encoded protein is CASTPGTGRYEKLFF. J is TRBJ1-4 and V is TRBV28, with 9 bases lining up with TRBD1. J was trimmed by 6 bases and V by 7 bases; bases with no gene match: 9. CDR3 size: 15 residues. Germline V gene lookup returns CDR1 MDHEN and CDR2 SYDVKM. Drawing the rest from reference TRBV28 and TRBJ1-4, the complete variable domain is DVKVTQSSRYLVKRTGEKVFLECVQDMDHENMFWYRQDPGLGLRLIYFSYDVKMKEKGDIPEGYSVSREKKERFSLILESASTNQTSMYLCASTPGTGRYEKLFFGSGTQLSVL.

The chain joins TRBV21-1 to TRBJ2-1; TRBD2 is the table's D call and was not checked against the DNA. TRBV21-1 is labeled a pseudogene. The CDR3 extends over 17 amino acids. Here the CDR3 reads CASSKDLAGVRSNEQFF. DNA of the CDR3: TGTGCCAGCAGCAAAGACCTAGCGGGAGTCAGATCTAATGAGCAGTTCTTC.

This clone was recorded a few times. V usage is TRBV28 and J usage is TRBJ2-1; D may be TRBD2 (6 bases). The V gene's germline CDR1 is MDHEN and CDR2 SYDVKM. V was clipped by 5 bases and J by 6 bases, with 11 bases between them. This CDR3 region has 13 residues. The CDR3 loop reads CASSNGGVNEQFF. For the CDR3, the DNA is TGTGCCAGCAGTAATGGAGGGGTCAATGAGCAGTTCTTC.

This chain connects TRBV7-9 to TRBJ1-4, with D perhaps matching TRBD1 (6 bases). This CDR3 comprises 16 residues. The germline V gene encodes CDR1 SEHNR and CDR2 FQNEAQ (reference sequence). The V end was cut by 3 bases, the J end by 3 bases, with 14 bases between. CDR3: CASSLTGVRSNEKLFF. As DNA, the CDR3 is TGTGCCAGCAGCTTGACAGGTGTGCGGTCTAATGAAAAACTGTTTTTT.

The V gene is TRBV19, the J gene TRBJ1-4, with D maybe TRBD1 (6 bases). The CDR3 contains 15 residues. V gave up 3 bases and J gave up 8 bases, with 16 bases separating them. Germline CDR1 and CDR2: LNHDA and SQIVND (reference sequence). The chain's CDR3 is CASSIPGAIGEKLFF. Here the CDR3 DNA reads TGTGCCAGTAGTATTCCAGGGGCCATAGGGGAAAAACTGTTTTTT.

The V gene is TRBV28, the J gene TRBJ2-2; possible D gene TRBD1, 6 bases. Germline values: CDR1 MDHEN, CDR2 SYDVKM. V was cut by 4 bases and J by 5 bases, with 14 bases left in between. This CDR3 has 15 amino acids. The CDR3 spells CASSWDTPGTGELFF. The CDR3 bases are TGTGCCAGCAGTTGGGACACGCCAGGGACCGGGGAGCTGTTTTTT.

This clone appeared once. This chain uses TRBV19 with TRBJ2-1; D might be TRBD2 (5 bases). Germline V CDR1 and CDR2: LNHDA, SQIVND (reference sequence). The CDR3 has 14 amino acids. Trimming took off 7 bases at V and 0 bases at J, with 10 bases between the two ends. This chain's CDR3 is CASTERYSYNEQFF. CDR3 sequence (DNA): TGTGCCAGTACTGAGCGGTACTCCTACAATGAGCAGTTCTTC. The full variable domain, in which reference TRBV19 and TRBJ2-1 provide the parts outside the CDR3, is DGGITQSPKYLFRKEGQNVTLSCEQNLNHDAMYWYRQDPGQGLRLIYYSQIVNDFQKGDIAEGYSVSREKKESFPLTVTSAQKNPTAFYLCASTERYSYNEQFFGPGTRLTVL.

This chain links TRBV5-1 with TRBJ2-2; D unresolved. Germline assignment: CDR1 SGHRS and CDR2 YFSETQ. This CDR3 is 14 amino acids long. Between the trimmed V and J ends, which lost 0 bases and 1 base, there was a span of 4 bases. CDR3 protein: CASSLDRNTGELFF. In DNA, the CDR3 is TGCGCCAGCAGCTTGGACAGGAACACCGGGGAGCTGTTTTTT.

The chain joins TRBV7-9 to TRBJ1-1; D gene ambiguous. Trimming took 3 bases from V and 0 from J, leaving 8 bases between them. The V gene's germline CDR1 is SEHNR and CDR2 FQNEAQ (reference sequence). This CDR3 has 14 amino acids. CDR3 DNA sequence: TGTGCCAGCAGCTTGGAGATAGTGAACACTGAAGCTTTCTTT. Translation gives CASSLEIVNTEAFF.